This T cell receptor beta chain was identified during a study of cytomegalovirus exposure and HLA in healthy donors. The count of this clone is one. The antigen is unknown. Study results and limitations: Some TCR beta chains (approximately 180 of them) were listed as cytomegalovirus-associated.

Researchers ran the PCR with 60 Vbeta and 13 Jbeta primers. Measured with immunoSEQ multiplex PCR; TCRdb has only the in-frame clones, and not every one. The sample lists roughly 120,000 clones, 76% occurring once. The CDR3 runs to 15 residues. Germline values: CDR1 MNHEY, CDR2 SMNVEV (reference sequence). Between the trimmed V and J ends, which lost 3 bases and 8 bases, there was a span of 19 bases. The sequence was collected from a man aged 30 to 45 in good health and CMV-seropositive. The gene calls are TRBV27 and TRBJ1-2, with a possible D match to TRBD1 (6 bases). Sequencing was performed on PBMCs. The chain's CDR3 is CASSLVGSGDGGYTF. The CDR3 DNA sequence: TGTGCCAGCAGTTTGGTTGGATCAGGGGATGGAGGCTACACCTTC.